This T cell receptor (beta chain) was retrieved from a study of T cell repertoires in cytomegalovirus infection. Findings and caveats of the study: Carriage of CMV together with the relevant HLA was identifiable through cumulative public TCR beta family frequency.

As concerns this clonotype: Its antigen is unidentified.

TCRdb processed the reads anew with MiXCR; each CDR3 protein has one entry. The sample yields hundreds of thousands of distinct CDR3 sequences, 30% to 35% seen once. The CDR3 extends over 16 amino acids. V was clipped by 5 bases and J by 4 bases, with 17 bases between them. From germline, CDR1 is LGHNA and CDR2 YSLEER. The TCR sequence derives from a human donor in good health (CMV status not recorded). Some clones in this sample may be carry-over from other donors' samples. This chain connects TRBV4-3 to TRBJ1-4, with D tentatively TRBD1 (5 bases). The sequencing here drew on cultured PBMCs, taken from culture after CMV antigen stimulation. The CDR3 loop is CASSARTGTGNEKLFF. The CDR3 region has the DNA TGCGCCAGCAGCGCCCGTACCGGGACGGGTAATGAAAAACTGTTTTTT.